These 28 T cell receptor beta chains were sequenced from one sample in a study of graft-versus-host responses after intestinal transplantation. Generated by immunoSEQ multiplex PCR, the TCRdb table keeps only in-frame clones and is missing some. Among 45,000 to 55,000 clones listed, 90% to 95% were seen once. The sequences come from PBMCs, collected 786 days after a first intestinal transplant, on the day of a second. The receptors come from a human patient who received an intestinal transplant, so some T cells may come from the graft donor.

The rearrangement joins TRBV7-9 to TRBJ2-1, with D hard to call. Germline-derived CDR1 and CDR2 are SEHNR and FQNEAQ (reference sequence). The germline V and J ends were trimmed by 6 bases and 2 bases, with 17 bases remaining between them. The CDR3 covers 16 residues. CDR3 loop: CASRLAGLGTYNEQFF. The DNA for the CDR3 is TGTGCCAGCAGGCTGGCCGGTCTCGGAACCTACAATGAGCAGTTCTTC.

This clone was seen a few times. CDR3 in DNA: TGTGCCACCAGCAGAGATGGGACAGGGGGGCCCCCCGGGCAGTTCTTC. This encodes CATSRDGTGGPPGQFF. The chain joins TRBV15 to TRBJ2-1, with 11 bases identical to TRBD1. V was clipped by 0 bases and J by 12 bases; unmatched bases: 10. CDR1 is LNHNV, CDR2 YYDKDF, per germline (reference sequence). The CDR3 is 16 amino acids.

The CDR3 region is CASSEARGTTGGYTF. In DNA form, the CDR3 reads TGTGCCAGCAGTGAAGCGCGAGGGACAACTGGTGGCTACACCTTC. The V gene is TRBV6-1, the J gene TRBJ1-2, with D perhaps matching TRBD1 (6 bases). This CDR3 is 15 amino acids long. CDR1 is MNHNS and CDR2 is SASEGT in the germline V gene. Trimming removed 0 bases from V and 7 bases from J, with 15 bases in between.

The V and J genes are TRBV28 and TRBJ2-2; weak D call: TRBD2 (6 bases). With 7 bases removed from V and 10 bases from J, the gap between germline ends came to 13 bases. The CDR3 is 12 amino acids. CDR1 and CDR2 from the germline V gene are MDHEN and SYDVKM. In DNA, the CDR3 is TGTGCCAGCACCTACGGAGGGATGGAGCTGTTTTTT. Protein product: CASTYGGMELFF.

The chain recombines TRBV5-4 with TRBJ2-5, with D possibly being TRBD1 or TRBD2 (5 bases each). V was clipped by 0 bases and J by 2 bases, with 20 bases between them. The CDR3 has 18 amino acids. Per the germline V gene, CDR1 is SGHNT and CDR2 is YYREEE (reference sequence). The CDR3 is CASSLARGLRLGQETQYF. DNA of the CDR3: TGTGCCAGCAGCTTGGCGAGGGGTTTGAGGTTAGGACAAGAGACCCAGTACTTC.

The genes are TRBV30 and TRBJ1-1; tentatively, D is TRBD1 (5 bases). Trimming pared 2 bases from V and 1 base from J, leaving 8 bases between. CDR1 is GTSNPN, CDR2 SVGIG, per germline (reference sequence). The length of the CDR3 is 13 residues. The CDR3, as DNA: TGTGCCTGGAGTATACAGGCGAACACTGAAGCTTTCTTT. This translates into CAWSIQANTEAFF.

The J gene is TRBJ2-7, the V gene TRBV6-5, with TRBD1 matching over 8 bases. Germline V gene sequence: CDR1 MNHEY, CDR2 SVGAGI. Germline trimming cut 2 bases from V and 6 bases from J; bases unmatched to any gene: 6. This CDR3 has 14 amino acids. The CDR3 sequence: CASSYRQGQREQYF. CDR3 DNA sequence: TGTGCCAGCAGTTACCGACAGGGGCAACGCGAGCAGTACTTC.

This chain uses TRBV7-2 with TRBJ2-5; 7 nucleotides line up with TRBD2. The germline V gene has CDR1 SGHTA and CDR2 FQGNSA. The CDR3 is 15 amino acids. The ends lost 0 bases at V and 4 bases at J; junction bases unmatched: 5. CDR3 in DNA: TGTGCCAGCAGCTTAGCGAGTGGGAGGGGAGAGACCCAGTACTTC. This encodes CASSLASGRGETQYF. The full variable domain, in which reference TRBV7-2 and TRBJ2-5 provide the parts outside the CDR3, is GAGVSQSPSNKVTEKGKDVELRCDPISGHTALYWYRQSLGQGLEFLIYFQGNSAPDKSGLPSDRFSAERTGGSVSTLTIQRTQQEDSAVYLCASSLASGRGETQYFGPGTRLLVL.

The rearrangement joins TRBV19 to TRBJ1-2, with D possibly being TRBD1 (6 bases). CDR3 length: 14 residues. Germline-derived CDR1 and CDR2 are LNHDA and SQIVND (reference sequence). Trimming removed 3 bases at V and 6 bases at J, with 14 bases between. The CDR3 reads CASSIGGHGDGYTF. Written as DNA, the CDR3 is TGTGCCAGTAGTATCGGGGGACACGGAGATGGCTACACCTTC.

The genes are TRBV10-3 and TRBJ2-1, with 8 bases that match TRBD1. This CDR3 is 15 amino acids long. Germline CDR1 and CDR2: ENHRY and SYGVKD. With 0 bases clipped from V and 9 bases from J, the junction kept 7 bases outside the gene matches. The CDR3 DNA sequence: TGTGCCATCAGTGAGTCGGCAGGGGGCCTTTTTGAGCAGTTCTTC. Amino acids: CAISESAGGLFEQFF.

The chain carries TRBV28 and TRBJ2-1; 10 bases align to TRBD1. Germline V gene data show CDR1 as MDHEN and CDR2 as SYDVKM. The CDR3 consists of 15 residues. V shed 1 base, J shed 8 bases, and the junction held 5 bases outside the gene matches. The CDR3 region has the DNA TGTGCCAGCAGTTTATCCATGGACAGGGGGGATGAGCAGTTCTTC. Amino acid sequence: CASSLSMDRGDEQFF.

The rearrangement links TRBV6-5 to TRBJ2-2; a weak D match, TRBD2 (6 bases). CDR1 and CDR2 from the germline V gene are MNHEY and SVGAGI. The length of the CDR3 is 14 residues. The V and J ends lost 6 bases and 5 bases respectively, with 13 bases between them. The CDR3 loop is CASSWGVGTGELFF. The CDR3 DNA reads as TGTGCCAGCAGCTGGGGGGTTGGAACCGGGGAGCTGTTTTTT.

The rearrangement links TRBV7-3 to TRBJ2-7; TRBD1 agrees at 9 bases. V was clipped by 5 bases and J by 4 bases; unmatched bases: 9. The CDR3 loop spans 15 amino acids. The germline V gene has CDR1 SGHTA and CDR2 FQGTGA. Here the CDR3 reads CASSLAGTGLYEQYF. The CDR3 DNA reads TGTGCCAGCAGCCTCGCCGGGACAGGGTTATACGAGCAGTACTTC.

V gene TRBV10-3 combines with J gene TRBJ1-1; possibly TRBD1 for D (5 bases). CDR3 size: 14 residues. The V gene lost 1 base and the J gene lost 0 bases, with 6 bases spanning the gap. Germline V gene sequence: CDR1 ENHRY, CDR2 SYGVKD. The CDR3 region has the DNA TGTGCCATCAGTGAGTTAGGGGTGAACACTGAAGCTTTCTTT. Encoded protein: CAISELGVNTEAFF.

The chain uses TRBV5-1 and TRBJ1-2, with 7 bases aligning to TRBD1. Germline CDR1 reads SGHRS; CDR2 reads YFSETQ. The trim removed 0 bases at V and 8 bases at J, leaving 7 bases unmatched. The length of the CDR3 is 14 residues. The CDR3 loop is CASSLGQGSEGYTF. DNA of the CDR3: TGCGCCAGCAGCTTGGGACAGGGTTCAGAAGGCTACACCTTC.

The chain joins TRBV10-2 to TRBJ2-5; D not certain. The tail of the sequence fits TRBJ2-7 better, so the J call may be wrong. The germline gives CDR1 WSHSY, CDR2 SAAADI. The CDR3 is 15 amino acids. The CDR3 here is CASSERTELNYEQYF. Here the CDR3 DNA reads TGCGCCAGCAGTGAGCGAACGGAACTGAACTACGAGCAGTACTTC.

The table lists this clone with a count of one. This chain joins TRBV19 and TRBJ1-1, with D possibly matching TRBD1 (6 bases). Germline-derived CDR1 and CDR2 are LNHDA and SQIVND (reference sequence). The germline V and J ends were trimmed by 1 base and 4 bases, with 13 bases remaining between them. The CDR3 contains 15 residues. CDR3 coding DNA: TGTGCCAGTAGTATAGTTCCAGGGGTGAGCACTGAAGCTTTCTTT. Translated, it gives CASSIVPGVSTEAFF.

The chain recombines TRBV23-1 with TRBJ1-1; the D is unclear. TRBV23-1 is an open reading frame, and its role is uncertain. The CDR3 has 14 amino acids. The V gene lost 0 bases and the J gene lost 1 base, with 6 bases spanning the gap. CDR3 DNA: TGCGCCAGCAGTCAATCGGTAGAGAACACTGAAGCTTTCTTT. Translation gives CASSQSVENTEAFF.

The gene calls are TRBV11-2 and TRBJ2-7, with TRBD1 matching 7 bases. This CDR3 contains 13 residues. The germline V gene encodes CDR1 SGHAT and CDR2 FQNNGV. V shed 3 bases and J 3 bases; nucleotides not matched to a gene: 2. Written as DNA, the CDR3 is TGTGCCAGCAGCTTTAACAGGGGCTACGAGCAGTACTTC. Protein: CASSFNRGYEQYF.

The chain combines TRBV11-3 with TRBJ2-1; D uncertain. V gave up 5 bases and J gave up 3 bases, with 5 bases separating them. CDR1 and CDR2 (germline): SGHNT, YENEEA. This CDR3 has 12 amino acids. The CDR3 loop reads CASSSRYNEQFF. The CDR3 DNA follows: TGTGCCAGCAGCAGCCGCTACAATGAGCAGTTCTTC. Full variable domain (outside the CDR3, taken from reference TRBV11-3 and TRBJ2-1): EAGVVQSPRYKIIEKKQPVAFWCNPISGHNTLYWYLQNLGQGPELLIRYENEEAVDDSQLPKDRFSAERLKGVDSTLKIQPAELGDSAVYLCASSSRYNEQFFGPGTRLTVL.

The rearrangement uses TRBV5-6 and TRBJ1-4; a possible D gene is TRBD1 (5 bases). This CDR3 comprises 17 residues. V gave up 1 base and J gave up 2 bases, with 15 bases separating them. Germline values: CDR1 SGHDT, CDR2 YYEEEE. CDR3 region: CASSLWAGKFTNEKLFF. The CDR3 DNA reads as TGTGCCAGCAGCTTGTGGGCAGGGAAGTTTACTAATGAAAAACTGTTTTTT. Full variable domain (remainder filled in from reference TRBV5-6 and TRBJ1-4): DAGVTQSPTHLIKTRGQQVTLRCSPKSGHDTVSWYQQALGQGPQFIFQYYEEEERQRGNFPDRFSGHQFPNYSSELNVNALLLGDSALYLCASSLWAGKFTNEKLFFGSGTQLSVL.

The genes are TRBV5-6 and TRBJ2-7, with D unresolved. CDR3 length: 17 amino acids. V was cut by 2 bases and J by 2 bases, with 20 bases left in between. Looked up from germline, CDR1 is SGHDT and CDR2 is YYEEEE. CDR3 nucleotides: TGTGCCAGCAGCTTAGCTTCTTCATCCCGGAGAGCCTACGAGCAGTACTTC. This gives the protein CASSLASSSRRAYEQYF.

The chain uses TRBV15 and TRBJ2-6, with D possibly being TRBD1 (5 bases). Trimming stripped 1 base from V and 3 bases from J, with 7 bases between. The CDR3 covers 15 residues. Looked up from germline, CDR1 is LNHNV and CDR2 is YYDKDF (reference sequence). In DNA, the CDR3 is TGTGCCACCAGCAGAGGGGGCGGTGGGGCCAACGTCCTGACTTTC. Translating gives CATSRGGGGANVLTF.

The chain has TRBV7-2 and TRBJ1-1, with 7 bases identical to TRBD1. Germline values: CDR1 SGHTA, CDR2 FQGNSA. This CDR3 region has 16 residues. V trimming: 1 base; J trimming: 2 bases; junction bases outside the gene matches: 7. CDR3 DNA: TGTGCCAGCAGCTTAGGCGAGGGGGCCATAAACACTGAAGCTTTCTTT. Its protein is CASSLGEGAINTEAFF.

This chain joins TRBV5-4 and TRBJ2-1; TRBD2 matches at 7 bases. This CDR3 contains 16 residues. J was trimmed by 4 bases and V by 0 bases; bases with no gene match: 7. Germline V CDR1 and CDR2: SGHNT, YYREEE (reference sequence). The CDR3 nucleotides are TGTGCCAGCAGCTTGGCCGCGGGAGTAAGGTACAATGAGCAGTTCTTC. This encodes CASSLAAGVRYNEQFF.

Note on this clone: An end of the junction differs from the germline gene, which may be a read error. The rearrangement uses TRBV5-4 and TRBJ2-1; 8 bases are a match to TRBD1. Germline values: CDR1 SGHNT, CDR2 YYREEE (reference sequence). The CDR3 runs 14 residues. The CDR3: CASGGQGSYNEQFF. Here the CDR3 DNA reads TGTGCCAGCGGCGGACAGGGTTCCTATAATGAGCAGTTCTTC.

The chain is built from TRBV5-6 and TRBJ2-3; TRBD2 is a possible D gene (6 bases). The CDR3 length is 16 residues. Trimming took off 0 bases at V and 0 bases at J, with 11 bases between the two ends. CDR1 and CDR2 (germline): SGHDT, YYEEEE. CDR3 DNA sequence: TGTGCCAGCAGCTTGGATAGCGGTCCGAGCACAGATACGCAGTATTTT. Translated: CASSLDSGPSTDTQYF.

The sample holds one count of this clone. This chain links TRBV6-5 with TRBJ2-1; D might be TRBD2 (5 bases). The germline V and J ends were trimmed by 6 bases and 8 bases, with 23 bases remaining between them. CDR3 length: 16 amino acids. Germline V lookup: CDR1 MNHEY, CDR2 SVGAGI. The CDR3 loop reads CASSYQRAVIMDEQFF. The CDR3 coding sequence is TGTGCCAGCAGCTACCAGAGGGCCGTTATTATGGATGAGCAGTTCTTC.